This entry describes one T cell receptor (beta chain). Its antigen is unknown. This entry belongs to a study of memory CD4+ T cells and cytomegalovirus serostatus. Single viable CD3+CD4+CD8-CD45RO+ cells were sorted as the memory CD4+ T cells. Serum IgG to CMV pp150, pp28, p38 and p52 defined serostatus. CD4+ T cells were isolated by positive magnetic selection. The data were produced by immunoSEQ multiplex PCR, yet TCRdb's version contains in-frame clones alone and is incomplete. This sample carries some 50,000 clones, around 74% of them seen once, and the ten largest clones take more than 0.95%. Germline CDR1 reads SGHRS; CDR2 reads YFSETQ. This CDR3 spans 14 amino acids. V shed 6 bases, J shed 13 bases, and the junction held 14 bases outside the gene matches. General observations from the study: Of more than 150 reported CMV TCRbeta sequences, about 70 were found in memory CD4+ repertoires.

The specimen sequenced was memory CD4+ T cells from blood. This chain connects TRBV5-1 to TRBJ1-4; 8 positions match TRBD1. The TCR comes from an adult in good health and CMV-seropositive. The CDR3 loop reads CASTDHPDRGRLFF. The CDR3 DNA follows: TGCGCCAGCACCGACCACCCCGACAGGGGTAGACTGTTTTTT.